One T cell receptor beta chain is described in this entry. Germline CDR1 is MNHNS and CDR2 is SASEGT. V dropped 1 base and J dropped 2; count of bases not matched to a gene: 5. CDR3 length equals 17 residues. Data came from immunoSEQ multiplex PCR; TCRdb stores just in-frame clones and leaves some out. Among 70,000 to 80,000 clones listed, 80% were seen once. The sample originates from a study of blood T cell repertoires in COVID-19. On the study more broadly: Sample material is recorded as cDNA or gDNA derived from T cells, B-cell-depleted T cells, or PBMCs.

The sequencing sample was made of peripheral blood. The V call is TRBV6-1, the J call TRBJ2-3; 11 positions match TRBD2. This TCR was sampled from a human donor in a cohort sampled during active COVID-19. The CDR3 DNA sequence: TGTGCCAGCAGTGAAGAACTAGCGGGAGACCTCACAGATACGCAGTATTTT. It codes for CASSEELAGDLTDTQYF.